The 27 T cell receptor beta chains reported below all come from one sample, sequenced in a study of regulatory T cells in long-lasting Graves disease. iRepertoire HTBI primers and Arm-PCR of CDR3 regions built TCR beta libraries. TCRdb re-analysed the multiplex PCR reads in MiXCR, keeping a single row per CDR3 protein. The sample carries under 300,000 distinct CDR3 sequences, about a sixth recorded once. Time point noted: newly diagnosed GD, antithyroid drugs for less than 3 months. Construction of the TCR library relied on RNA isolated from PBMCs. Specimen: peripheral blood mononuclear cells (PBMCs), collected at new diagnosis, from a patient treated with antithyroid drugs. The receptors shown here come from a female donor with Graves disease.

This clonotype was observed many times. The rearrangement joins TRBV7-2 to TRBJ2-3; TRBD2 matches at 8 bases. This CDR3 has 15 residues. Trimming cost V 0 bases and J 5 bases; bases outside gene matches: 4. Germline-derived CDR1 and CDR2 are SGHTA and FQGNSA. This CDR3 is CASSLAAGGIDTQYF. In DNA form, the CDR3 reads TGTGCCAGCAGCTTAGCGGCGGGAGGTATAGATACGCAGTATTTT.

This clonotype has a count of ten or more. The chain links TRBV5-1 to TRBJ2-6; no clear D gene. Trimming removed 2 bases from V and 0 bases from J, with 9 bases in between. There are 16 residues in the CDR3. Looked up from germline, CDR1 is SGHRS and CDR2 is YFSETQ. For the CDR3, the DNA is TGCGCCAGCAGCTTCGTCGGTAGCTCTGGGGCCAACGTCCTGACTTTC. It codes for CASSFVGSSGANVLTF.

The CDR3 protein is CASSLNRVTNYGYTF. The CDR3 DNA sequence: TGTGCCAGCAGTCTAAACAGGGTAACTAACTATGGCTACACCTTC. The V call is TRBV28, the J call TRBJ1-2; possibly TRBD1 for D (6 bases). The CDR3 sequence is 15 residues long. The V and J ends lost 5 bases and 0 bases respectively, with 13 bases between them. Germline assignment: CDR1 MDHEN and CDR2 SYDVKM.

As regards this clonotype: A read error may be the cause here, since a much bigger clone is one base away. The chain joins TRBV11-2 to TRBJ2-1; possibly TRBD1 or TRBD2 for D (5 bases each). Trimming shortened V by 6 bases and J by 7 bases, and 16 bases separated the two germline ends. The CDR3 loop spans 14 amino acids. Germline CDR1 reads SGHAT; CDR2 reads FQNNGV. The CDR3 DNA reads TGTGCCAGCAGATCCCGCCGGGGCTATAATGAGCAGTTCTTC. As protein: CASRSRRGYNEQFF.

This clonotype was seen at least ten times. V usage is TRBV12-3 or TRBV12-4 and J usage is TRBJ2-7; D uncertain. V lost 6 bases to trimming and J lost 0 bases, with 6 bases between them. The CDR3 length is 12 residues. CDR3 residues: CASSSLSYEQYF. CDR3 bases: TGTGCCAGCAGCTCACTCTCCTACGAGCAGTACTTC.

This clonotype was detected many times. The gene calls are TRBV9 and TRBJ2-5, with 10 positions matching TRBD1. Germline CDR1 reads SGDLS; CDR2 reads YYNGEE. V shed 3 bases, J shed 4 bases, and the junction held 3 bases outside the gene matches. The CDR3 covers 14 residues. CDR3 nucleotide sequence: TGTGCCAGCAGCGCCAGGACAGGGGGAGAGACCCAGTACTTC. Translated, it gives CASSARTGGETQYF. The full variable domain, with the rest looked up from reference TRBV9 and TRBJ2-5, is DSGVTQTPKHLITATGQRVTLRCSPRSGDLSVYWYQQSLDQGLQFLIQYYNGEERAKGNILERFSAQQFPDLHSELNLSSLELGDSALYFCASSARTGGETQYFGPGTRLLVL.

This clonotype has a count of ten or more. The chain joins TRBV18 to TRBJ1-1; the D is unclear. CDR1 is KGHSH, CDR2 LQKENI, per germline. Trimming shortened V by 2 bases and J by 8 bases, and 12 bases separated the two germline ends. The CDR3 runs 13 residues. CDR3 nucleotide sequence: TGTGCCAGCTCACCAATGGATTTCCTAGAAGCTTTCTTT. It translates to CASSPMDFLEAFF.

This clonotype was observed at least ten times. The chain employs TRBV6-5 and TRBJ1-5, with 8 bases matching TRBD1. CDR1 is MNHEY and CDR2 is SVGAGI in the germline V gene. There are 16 residues in the CDR3. The ends lost 2 bases at V and 3 bases at J; junction bases unmatched: 6. CDR3 in amino acids: CASSYPGTGYNQPQHF. The CDR3 DNA reads as TGTGCCAGCAGTTACCCCGGGACAGGATACAATCAGCCCCAGCATTTT.

The chain combines TRBV2 with TRBJ2-5; tentatively, D is TRBD1 (5 bases). The V end lost 1 base, the J end lost 5 bases, and 8 bases lay between the germline ends. Germline CDR1 is SNHLY and CDR2 is FYNNEI. The CDR3 length is 13 residues. This chain's CDR3 is CASSEEKGETQYF. The CDR3 coding sequence is TGTGCCAGCAGTGAAGAAAAGGGGGAGACCCAGTACTTC.

The sample holds many counts of this clonotype. The V and J genes are TRBV5-1 and TRBJ2-1; no reliable D call. Per the germline V gene, CDR1 is SGHRS and CDR2 is YFSETQ. Trimming stripped 0 bases from V and 8 bases from J, with 6 bases between. The CDR3 contains 12 residues. CDR3 region: CASSLVTDEQFF. Here the CDR3 DNA reads TGCGCCAGCAGCTTGGTGACTGATGAGCAGTTCTTC.

This clonotype was observed many times. The rearrangement links TRBV3-1 to TRBJ2-1; D may correspond to TRBD1 or TRBD2 (5 bases each). Germline values: CDR1 LGHDT, CDR2 YNNKEL (reference sequence). Trimming stripped 1 base from V and 5 bases from J, with 18 bases between. The CDR3 consists of 17 residues. The CDR3 DNA sequence: TGTGCCAGCAGCCAAGGGTTGGGACCCACTGTTGACAATGAGCAGTTCTTC. Protein: CASSQGLGPTVDNEQFF.

Regarding this clonotype: The junction departs from the called germline gene at one end, perhaps through a read error. V gene TRBV5-1 combines with J gene TRBJ1-1, with D hard to call. Germline-derived CDR1 and CDR2 are SGHRS and YFSETQ. The CDR3 runs 14 residues. The CDR3 reads CASSLAQANTEAFF. DNA for the CDR3: TGCGCCAGCAGCTTGGCCCAGGCGAACACTGAAGCCTTCTTT.

This clonotype has a count of ten or more. The chain recombines TRBV20-1 with TRBJ2-7, with 11 bases aligning to TRBD2. The V gene end was trimmed by 2 bases and the J gene end by 3 bases; junction bases not matched to a gene: 6. Germline V gives CDR1 DFQATT, CDR2 SNEGSKA (reference sequence). The CDR3 covers 15 residues. The DNA of the CDR3 is TGCAGTGCTAGATGGCTAGCGGGAGGCAACTACGAGCAGTACTTC. This sequence encodes CSARWLAGGNYEQYF.

The CDR3 is CASSIVTAGNTIYF. The CDR3 nucleotides read TGTGCCAGTAGTATAGTGACCGCTGGAAACACCATATATTTT. V is TRBV19 and J is TRBJ1-3; no definite D call. The CDR3 loop spans 14 amino acids. Germline CDR1 and CDR2: LNHDA and SQIVND (reference sequence). Trimming shortened V by 1 base and J by 2 bases, and 6 bases separated the two germline ends.

This clonotype was seen at least ten times. The J gene is TRBJ2-7, the V gene TRBV10-3; tentatively, D is TRBD1 (5 bases). V was shortened by 0 bases and J by 1 base, with 16 bases between the two germline ends. Germline V gene data show CDR1 as ENHRY and CDR2 as SYGVKD. The CDR3 contains 17 residues. The chain's CDR3 is CAISESPSVQGSYEQYF. The CDR3 nucleotides read TGTGCCATCAGTGAGTCTCCTTCAGTTCAGGGATCCTACGAGCAGTACTTC.

In regard to this clonotype: A read error may be the cause here, since a much bigger clone is one base away. This chain connects TRBV28 to TRBJ2-1; TRBD2 matches 9 bases. The CDR3 spans 15 residues. Germline V CDR1 and CDR2: MDHEN, SYDVKM. The CDR3, as DNA: TGTGCCAGCAGCCCATCTAGCGGGACTAGGAATGGGCAGTTCTTC. Translated: CASSPSSGTRNGQFF.

In this sample, this clonotype turned up many times. The chain has TRBV12-3 or TRBV12-4 and TRBJ2-2, with 7 positions matching TRBD2. Unmatched junction bases numbered 9, after V lost 5 bases and J lost 6 bases. The CDR3 is made up of 15 amino acids. The CDR3 DNA reads TGTGCCAGCAGTACTAGCAGGACTAGAGCCGGGGAGCTGTTTTTT. Its translation is CASSTSRTRAGELFF.

This clonotype was detected many times. The chain has TRBV5-6 and TRBJ2-3, with D uncertain. V lost 3 bases to trimming and J lost 6 bases, with 8 bases between them. The CDR3 is 12 residues long. Germline V gives CDR1 SGHDT, CDR2 YYEEEE. CDR3 in amino acids: CASSWPLDTQYF. CDR3 nucleotide sequence: TGTGCCAGCAGCTGGCCCTTGGATACGCAGTATTTT.

This clonotype has ten or more counts. The chain is built from TRBV4-1 and TRBJ2-6; D unresolved. Trimming removed 0 bases from V and 2 bases from J, with 5 bases in between. Germline loops: CDR1 MGHRA, CDR2 YSYEKL. The CDR3 is 15 amino acids. The CDR3 here is CASSQEGTGANVLTF. CDR3 bases: TGCGCCAGCAGCCAAGAGGGGACTGGGGCCAACGTCCTGACTTTC.

This clonotype has only a few counts. A much more abundant neighbour one base away suggests this may be a read error. The genes are TRBV7-2 and TRBJ2-6, with 10 bases identical to TRBD2. Per the germline V gene, CDR1 is SGHTA and CDR2 is FQGNSA. This CDR3 is built from 19 residues. The CDR3 bases are TGTGCCAGCAGCCCCCGACTAGCGGGCCCTTCCTCTGGGGCCAACGTCCAGACTTTC. It translates to CASSPRLAGPSSGANVQTF.

This clonotype was counted ten times or more. The chain joins TRBV20-1 to TRBJ1-4, with 8 bases matching TRBD1. Per the germline V gene, CDR1 is DFQATT and CDR2 is SNEGSKA (reference sequence). The V segment lost 3 bases and the J segment 4 bases; nucleotides outside the gene matches: 4. The CDR3 contains 14 residues. The CDR3 sequence is CSASHRGGNEKLFF. Here the CDR3 DNA reads TGCAGTGCTAGTCACAGGGGGGGTAATGAAAAACTGTTTTTT.

This clonotype has ten or more counts. The rearrangement links TRBV18 to TRBJ1-5; D might be TRBD1 (6 bases). Trimming removed 5 bases at V and 5 bases at J, with 19 bases between. The CDR3 is made up of 16 amino acids. CDR1 is KGHSH and CDR2 is LQKENI in the germline V gene. The CDR3 bases are TGTGCCAGCTCAGACCGCAGGGGTGTAGGGGATCAGCCCCAGCATTTT. Translation: CASSDRRGVGDQPQHF.

This clonotype is medium-sized in the sample. CDR3 sequence (DNA): TGTGCCAGCAGTGAAGAGGCGGTAGGTGCGAACGAGCAGTACTTC. It codes for CASSEEAVGANEQYF. V usage is TRBV2 and J usage is TRBJ2-7; D remains ambiguous. From germline, CDR1 is SNHLY and CDR2 FYNNEI. This CDR3 contains 15 residues. Trimming shortened V by 1 base and J by 5 bases, and 15 bases separated the two germline ends.

Ten or more counts support this clonotype. The chain uses TRBV7-9 and TRBJ1-2, with 8 bases aligning to TRBD1. The germline V gene encodes CDR1 SEHNR and CDR2 FQNEAQ (reference sequence). The CDR3 runs to 14 residues. With V trimmed by 5 bases and J by 2 bases, 4 bases remained unmatched. As DNA, the CDR3 is TGTGCCAGCAGCCCAACAGGGGGGAACTATGGCTACACCTTC. Translation gives CASSPTGGNYGYTF.

This clonotype was detected a few times. This chain connects TRBV4-1 to TRBJ1-2, with 7 positions matching TRBD1. The CDR3 is made up of 17 amino acids. The V gene's germline CDR1 is MGHRA and CDR2 YSYEKL. Germline trimming cut 0 bases from V and 7 bases from J; bases unmatched to any gene: 14. The CDR3 DNA is TGCGCCAGCAGCCAAGATGGGGACAGCGGGCTTTGGGGTGGCTACACCTTC. Its translation: CASSQDGDSGLWGGYTF.

At least ten counts were recorded for this clonotype. The gene calls are TRBV7-9 and TRBJ2-7, with D unclear. V shed 0 bases and J shed 7 bases, with 7 bases lying between them. This CDR3 spans 12 amino acids. The germline V gene has CDR1 SEHNR and CDR2 FQNEAQ (reference sequence). The CDR3 spells CASSLAAREQYF. Here the CDR3 DNA reads TGTGCCAGCAGCTTAGCCGCCAGGGAGCAGTACTTC. Full variable domain (remainder filled in from reference TRBV7-9 and TRBJ2-7): DTGVSQNPRHKITKRGQNVTFRCDPISEHNRLYWYRQTLGQGPEFLTYFQNEAQLEKSRLLSDRFSAERPKGSFSTLEIQRTEQGDSAMYLCASSLAAREQYFGPGTRLTVT.

This clonotype came up many times. Here the CDR3 reads CASNQNNEQFF. The DNA of the CDR3 is TGTGCCAGCAACCAGAACAATGAGCAGTTCTTC. This chain links TRBV2 with TRBJ2-1; D not certain. Germline V lookup: CDR1 SNHLY, CDR2 FYNNEI. The CDR3 has 11 amino acids. With 7 bases removed from V and 5 bases from J, the gap between germline ends came to 6 bases.